The 14 T cell receptor beta chains below all came from one sample that was sequenced in a study of blood T cell repertoires in COVID-19. Some clones are missing from TCRdb's copy, which holds only in-frame ones; the method was immunoSEQ multiplex PCR. This table has about 160,000 clones, approximately 84% appearing once. The sequencing sample was made of PBMCs or T cells enriched from blood (not recorded which). These receptors were obtained from a woman in her 40s with acute COVID-19.

In this sample, this clone turned up once. The genes are TRBV9 and TRBJ2-1; tentative D call: TRBD2 (5 bases). The CDR3 extends over 15 amino acids. Trimming cost V 3 bases and J 0 bases, with 10 bases left between them. Germline-derived CDR1 and CDR2 are SGDLS and YYNGEE. CDR3 loop: CASSGRMSSYNEQFF. The CDR3 DNA reads as TGTGCCAGCAGCGGGAGGATGAGCTCCTACAATGAGCAGTTCTTC.

The chain employs TRBV7-9 and TRBJ2-7; 7 bases align to TRBD2. Germline CDR1 reads SEHNR; CDR2 reads FQNEAQ (reference sequence). The CDR3 runs to 13 residues. With V trimmed by 3 bases and J by 2 bases, 1 base remained unmatched. CDR3 in DNA: TGTGCCAGCAGCTTGCGGGGGACCTACGAGCAGTACTTC. Translating gives CASSLRGTYEQYF.

This clone was seen just once. V usage is TRBV5-1 and J usage is TRBJ2-1, with 8 bases identical to TRBD2. The CDR3 is made up of 15 amino acids. Germline trimming cut 5 bases from V and 9 bases from J; bases unmatched to any gene: 13. Germline CDR1 SGHRS, CDR2 YFSETQ. CDR3 sequence (DNA): TGCGCCAGCAGTTCGGGGGGGACTAGTGTAACTGAGCAGTTCTTC. This gives the protein CASSSGGTSVTEQFF.

This clone was observed a few times. This CDR3 is CASSHRKIKQAPNYGYTF. The CDR3 nucleotides read TGTGCCAGTAGTCATCGTAAAATTAAACAGGCCCCTAACTATGGCTACACCTTC. The V gene is TRBV19, the J gene TRBJ1-2, with a weak D call TRBD1 (5 bases). The ends were cut back, 5 bases at V and 0 bases at J, with 22 bases in the middle. This CDR3 has 18 residues. The V gene's germline CDR1 is LNHDA and CDR2 SQIVND (reference sequence).

V is TRBV19 and J is TRBJ2-1; 12 nucleotides align to TRBD2. Germline V gene lookup returns CDR1 LNHDA and CDR2 SQIVND (reference sequence). V shed 3 bases, J shed 2 bases, and the junction held 2 bases outside the gene matches. This CDR3 contains 16 residues. CDR3 bases: TGTGCCAGTAGTATCCCTAGCGGGAGGGCCTACAATGAGCAGTTCTTC. As protein: CASSIPSGRAYNEQFF.

The V gene is TRBV19, the J gene TRBJ1-3; 8 bases are shared with TRBD1. Germline assignment: CDR1 LNHDA and CDR2 SQIVND (reference sequence). The CDR3 extends over 15 amino acids. The V and J ends lost 6 bases and 6 bases, in that order; junction bases with no gene match: 10. CDR3 nucleotide sequence: TGTGCCAGTAGCGATCCTGGACAGGGTAAAAACACCATATATTTT. It codes for CASSDPGQGKNTIYF.

The chain links TRBV29-1 to TRBJ2-5, with no clear D. V shed 7 bases and J shed 3 bases, with 6 bases lying between them. The CDR3 spans 10 residues. From germline, CDR1 is SQVTM and CDR2 ANQGSEA. CDR3 in DNA: TGCAGCGCAGCGAAAGAGACCCAGTACTTC. Translated: CSAAKETQYF.

V is TRBV11-3 and J is TRBJ1-5; 8 nucleotides agree with TRBD1. CDR3 size: 17 residues. V gave up 6 bases and J gave up 0 bases; unmatched junction bases: 10. The germline CDR1 and CDR2 sequences are SGHNT and YENEEA. The CDR3 sequence is CASSLGGTGLSNQPQHF. CDR3 sequence (DNA): TGTGCCAGCAGTCTAGGCGGGACAGGCCTTAGCAATCAGCCCCAGCATTTT. The entire variable domain, with the rest obtained from reference TRBV11-3 and TRBJ1-5, is as follows: EAGVVQSPRYKIIEKKQPVAFWCNPISGHNTLYWYLQNLGQGPELLIRYENEEAVDDSQLPKDRFSAERLKGVDSTLKIQPAELGDSAVYLCASSLGGTGLSNQPQHFGDGTRLSIL.

This clone was counted many times. This sequence joins TRBV5-4 and TRBJ2-1, with TRBD2 matching over 9 bases. CDR3 size: 16 residues. Germline-derived CDR1 and CDR2 are SGHNT and YYREEE (reference sequence). J lost 14 bases, V lost 0 bases, and 15 bases had no gene match. The CDR3 reads CASSLAFSGSSYGEFF. The CDR3 nucleotides read TGTGCCAGCAGCTTGGCCTTTAGCGGGAGCTCCTATGGAGAGTTCTTC.

This chain connects TRBV30 to TRBJ2-1, with TRBD2 matching over 14 bases. The CDR3 runs 13 residues. In germline, CDR1 is GTSNPN, CDR2 SVGIG (reference sequence). V was pared by 7 bases and J by 8 bases, with 4 bases of the junction left unmatched. The CDR3 sequence is CALRLAGGDEQFF. In DNA form, the CDR3 reads TGTGCCTTAAGACTAGCGGGAGGGGATGAGCAGTTCTTC.

The CDR3 region is CASSPGQDLYGYTF. The CDR3 DNA reads as TGTGCCAGCAGCCCGGGACAGGACCTTTATGGCTACACCTTC. The rearrangement links TRBV7-9 to TRBJ1-2; 8 nucleotides agree with TRBD1. Germline-derived CDR1 and CDR2 are SEHNR and FQNEAQ (reference sequence). This CDR3 has 14 residues. V dropped 5 bases and J dropped 5; count of bases not matched to a gene: 7. Full variable domain (rest looked up from reference TRBV7-9 and TRBJ1-2): DTGVSQNPRHKITKRGQNVTFRCDPISEHNRLYWYRQTLGQGPEFLTYFQNEAQLEKSRLLSDRFSAERPKGSFSTLEIQRTEQGDSAMYLCASSPGQDLYGYTFGSGTRLTVV.

This CDR3 reads CASSARRTGELFF. The DNA of the CDR3 is TGTGCCAGTAGTGCACGGCGGACCGGGGAGCTGTTTTTT. The genes are TRBV19 and TRBJ2-2, with D uncertain. This CDR3 contains 13 residues. Germline values: CDR1 LNHDA, CDR2 SQIVND (reference sequence). Trimming left V 5 bases short and J 5 bases short, with 9 bases between.

This clone appeared once. The CDR3 bases are TGCGCCAGCAGCCAGACGACAGGGGGCTTGTACGAGCAGTACTTC. Residues: CASSQTTGGLYEQYF. The gene calls are TRBV4-1 and TRBJ2-7, with TRBD1 matching 10 bases. The V and J ends lost 3 bases and 4 bases, in that order; junction bases with no gene match: 6. The CDR3 loop spans 15 amino acids. The V gene's germline CDR1 is MGHRA and CDR2 YSYEKL.

The V call is TRBV19, the J call TRBJ1-4, with 8 bases lining up with TRBD1. The CDR3 extends over 21 amino acids. The V and J ends lost 5 bases and 0 bases, in that order; junction bases with no gene match: 20. The germline V gene has CDR1 LNHDA and CDR2 SQIVND (reference sequence). CDR3 amino acids: CASSGEVKGQAGGPTNEKLFF. The CDR3 DNA reads as TGTGCCAGTAGTGGGGAGGTGAAGGGACAGGCGGGTGGGCCAACTAATGAAAAACTGTTTTTT. The full variable domain, completed using reference TRBV19 and TRBJ1-4, is DGGITQSPKYLFRKEGQNVTLSCEQNLNHDAMYWYRQDPGQGLRLIYYSQIVNDFQKGDIAEGYSVSREKKESFPLTVTSAQKNPTAFYLCASSGEVKGQAGGPTNEKLFFGSGTQLSVL.